The entry below gives a single T cell receptor beta chain sequence along with its context. Its antigen is still unknown. This sample is part of a study of cytomegalovirus exposure and HLA in healthy donors. Findings of the study overall: According to reports, the classifier identified cytomegalovirus status with high specificity and sensitivity.

Germline V gene sequence: CDR1 MNHNS, CDR2 SASEGT. V lost 1 base and J 2 bases, leaving 7 bases between the germline ends. This CDR3 is built from 14 residues. It was with 60 Vbeta and 13 Jbeta primers that the PCR ran. Sequencing was performed with immunoSEQ multiplex PCR; in TCRdb, only in-frame clones are kept and a portion is missing. The repertoire includes about 180,000 clones, almost 85% of them detected once, and 0.35% to 0.4% sits in the top ten. The origin of this receptor is a boy aged 2 to 9 in good health and CMV-seronegative. The material sequenced was PBMCs. J is TRBJ2-3 and V is TRBV6-1; D is unresolved. CDR3 DNA: TGTGCCAGCAGTGAAGGGGCCCACACAGATACGCAGTATTTT. Translation: CASSEGAHTDTQYF.